These T cell receptor beta chains were read from a single sample in a study of T cells in Graves' hyperthyroidism and ophthalmopathy. In TCRdb, the multiplex PCR reads were re-called with MiXCR into one record per CDR3 protein. Among about 400,000 distinct CDR3 sequences, around 15% were seen once, and the ten largest hold around 30%. Sequenced material: blood. These receptors were collected from a man aged 50-60 years with Graves' ophthalmopathy. The CDR3 runs from the conserved cysteine through the conserved F or W. The order of the fields is V gene, clone size, J gene, D gene, CDR3 DNA, CDR3 protein. D genes are given only for firm matches. Rows may omit the clone size; those that give it use once, few, many or a size class.

TRBV20-1	many	TRBJ1-1	-	TGCAGTGCTAGAGAGGGGAACCCCGCTTTCTTT	CSAREGNPAFF
TRBV29-1	many	TRBJ2-2	-	TGCAGCGTTGAAGACGGACCCTACACCGGGGAGCTGTTTTTT	CSVEDGPYTGELFF
TRBV20-1	-	TRBJ1-2	-	TGCAGTGCTTCATCCCCCGCCCTCAACTATGGCTACACCTTC	CSASSPALNYGYTF
TRBV19	many	TRBJ2-7	-	TGTGCCAGTAGGGTGAACGGTGGGATTGGCTACGAGCAGTACTTC	CASRVNGGIGYEQYF
TRBV19	-	TRBJ2-7	-	TGTGCCAGTATGGGGGACGGGAACTCCTACGAGCAGTACTTC	CASMGDGNSYEQYF
TRBV3-1	many	TRBJ1-4	-	TGTGCCAGCAGCGACAGCGCAAGGAAGGCTGCAACTAATGAAAAACTGTTTTTT	CASSDSARKAATNEKLFF
TRBV10-3	many	TRBJ2-5	-	TGTGCCATCAGTTGGGACGGGCAAGAGACCCAGTACTTC	CAISWDGQETQYF
TRBV27	-	TRBJ2-1	-	TGTGCCAGCAGTCCTAGGCGGGCTCAGTTCTTC	CASSPRRAQFF
TRBV6-1	-	TRBJ2-5	-	TGTGCCAGCAGTGCCTCGAGGGCCCCCGCGGTGGAGACCCAGTACTTC	CASSASRAPAVETQYF
TRBV6-1	few	TRBJ1-1	-	TGTGCCAGCAAAGACAGGCGGTACACTGAAGCTTTCTTT	CASKDRRYTEAFF
TRBV9	many	TRBJ2-5	-	TGTGCCAGCAGCGCCTTCTCGGGGGTTTCGGAGACCCAGTACTTC	CASSAFSGVSETQYF
TRBV15	few	TRBJ2-3	TRBD2	TGTGCCACCAGCAGAGGAGAGGCGGGAGGTACAGATACGCAGTATTTT	CATSRGEAGGTDTQYF
TRBV3-1	few	TRBJ2-1	TRBD1	TGTGCCAGCGCGATCAGGGACAGCTCCTACAATGAGCAGTTCTTC	CASAIRDSSYNEQFF
TRBV6-1	many	TRBJ2-3	TRBD2	TGTGCCAGCAGTGTTTCGGGAGGGCCGGATACGCAGTATTTT	CASSVSGGPDTQYF
TRBV7-8	few	TRBJ2-7	TRBD1	TGTGCCAGCAGCATGGGACAGAGCTACGAGCAGTACTTC	CASSMGQSYEQYF
TRBV28	few	TRBJ1-3	-	TGTGCCAGCAGTCCTAACCTAGGAAATGGAAACACCATATATTTT	CASSPNLGNGNTIYF
TRBV7-2	many	TRBJ2-1	-	TGTGCCAGCAGCACAAGGACGGGGCCCAATGAGCAGTTCTTC	CASSTRTGPNEQFF
TRBV10-2	-	TRBJ2-6	TRBD1	TGCGCCAGCGGACCGGGACAGGGGGTCTCTGGGGCCAACGTCCTGACTTTC	CASGPGQGVSGANVLTF
TRBV7-6	many	TRBJ2-7	-	TGTGCCAGCAGCTTGGCCGACTACCCTCCGTACGAGCAGTACTTC	CASSLADYPPYEQYF
TRBV19	few	TRBJ1-1	TRBD1	TGTGCCAGCGCTCCGGGACAGGGTCTCATGAACACTGAAGCTTTCTTT	CASAPGQGLMNTEAFF
TRBV5-4	-	TRBJ2-3	-	TGTGCCAGCAGCGAGAGAGTCAGGGTATCAGATACGCAGTATTTT	CASSERVRVSDTQYF
TRBV20-1	many	TRBJ2-3	TRBD2	TGCAGTGCTAGGAGCGTGCTAGCGGCAGATACGCAGTATTTT	CSARSVLAADTQYF
TRBV20-1	-	TRBJ2-1	-	TGCAGTGCTAGAGGTGGGTCTAATGAGCAGTTCTTC	CSARGGSNEQFF
TRBV15	-	TRBJ2-1	TRBD2	TGTGCCACCGTTGAAACTAGCGGGAGAGGTAATGAGCAGTTCTTC	CATVETSGRGNEQFF
TRBV25-1	-	TRBJ2-5	TRBD1	TGTGCCAGCAGTGACCAAAGCAGGGGGACGCCAGAGACCCAGTACTTC	CASSDQSRGTPETQYF
TRBV3-1	many	TRBJ2-7	-	TGTGCCAGCAGCCAAAGGGGTTCCAACGAGCAGTACTTC	CASSQRGSNEQYF
TRBV30	many	TRBJ2-1	-	TGTGCCTGGAGTACAGCGGGTTACAATGAGCAGTTCTTC	CAWSTAGYNEQFF
TRBV28	many	TRBJ2-3	-	TGTGCCAGCAGTTTGGGCCACAAGGATACGCAGTATTTT	CASSLGHKDTQYF